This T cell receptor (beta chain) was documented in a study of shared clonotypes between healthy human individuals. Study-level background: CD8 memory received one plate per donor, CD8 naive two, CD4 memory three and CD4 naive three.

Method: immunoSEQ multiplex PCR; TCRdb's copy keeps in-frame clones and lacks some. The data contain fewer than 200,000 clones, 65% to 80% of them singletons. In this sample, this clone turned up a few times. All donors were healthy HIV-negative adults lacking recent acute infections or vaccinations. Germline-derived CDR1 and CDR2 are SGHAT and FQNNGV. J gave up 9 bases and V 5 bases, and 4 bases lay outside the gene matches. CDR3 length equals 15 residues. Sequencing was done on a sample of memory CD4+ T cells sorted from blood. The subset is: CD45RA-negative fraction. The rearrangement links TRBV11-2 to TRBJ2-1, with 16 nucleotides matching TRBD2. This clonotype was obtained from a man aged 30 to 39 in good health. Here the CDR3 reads CASSGTSGRAIEQFF. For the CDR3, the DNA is TGTGCCAGCAGCGGGACTAGCGGGAGGGCCATTGAGCAGTTCTTC.